This TCR beta chain emerged from a study of cytomegalovirus exposure and HLA in healthy donors. The CDR3 is made up of 17 amino acids. V was trimmed by 1 base and J by 7 bases, leaving 19 bases between them. The germline gives CDR1 MGHRA, CDR2 YSYEKL. The PCR ran on 60 Vbeta and 13 Jbeta primers. The method was immunoSEQ multiplex PCR; TCRdb's version includes in-frame clones alone and lacks a portion of them. Among approximately 170,000 clones listed, around 80% were seen once. In this sample, this clone turned up a few times. The sequence derives from a man aged 35 to 55 in good health and CMV-seronegative. This rearrangement joins TRBV4-1 to TRBJ1-4; D is perhaps TRBD1 (6 bases). Sequencing input: PBMCs. CDR3 coding DNA: TGCGCCAGCAGCCAAGGGGCTCCAGGGGCGCCGGGTGAAAAACTGTTTTTT. Residues: CASSQGAPGAPGEKLFF.